This entry lists 15 T cell receptor beta chains sequenced from one sample in a study of regulatory T cells in long-lasting Graves disease. Sample time point: persistent/refractory GD, antithyroid drugs over 5 years with positive TRAb. From RNA extracted from PBMCs, the TCR library was made. Through Arm-PCR of CDR3 regions and iRepertoire HTBI primers, TCR beta libraries were built. TCRdb used MiXCR to reprocess the multiplex PCR reads, holding one entry per CDR3 protein. The sample has roughly 400,000 distinct CDR3 sequences; 20% are singletons. The sample in question was peripheral blood mononuclear cells (PBMCs), obtained when the disease was refractory, from a patient treated with antithyroid drugs. These receptors were taken from a female donor with Graves disease.

V and J are TRBV19 and TRBJ2-2; possible D gene TRBD2, 5 bases. The length of the CDR3 is 15 residues. Germline CDR1 is LNHDA and CDR2 is SQIVND (reference sequence). Trimming left V 6 bases short and J 0 bases short, with 11 bases between. CDR3 amino acids: CASRTAGANTGELFF. CDR3 nucleotide sequence: TGTGCCAGTAGGACGGCGGGCGCGAACACCGGGGAGCTGTTTTTT.

This clonotype was counted many times. This chain joins TRBV28 and TRBJ1-1, with D unresolved. The CDR3 consists of 16 residues. Looked up from germline, CDR1 is MDHEN and CDR2 is SYDVKM. V shed 6 bases and J shed 3 bases, with 20 bases lying between them. In DNA form, the CDR3 reads TGTGCCAGCAGGTACCGGGCCGAGAGGGAGGACACTGAAGCTTTCTTT. It is translated as CASRYRAEREDTEAFF.

The rearrangement joins TRBV6-2 or TRBV6-3 to TRBJ1-3; D call uncertain. Trimming took off 2 bases at V and 6 bases at J, with 14 bases between the two ends. Germline assignment: CDR1 MNHEY and CDR2 SVGEGT. The length of the CDR3 is 15 residues. The CDR3 nucleotides read TGTGCCAGCAGTTACCGTCCCCGACCGGAAAACACCATATATTTT. This codes for CASSYRPRPENTIYF.

In this sample, this clonotype turned up many times. The chain employs TRBV6-1 and TRBJ2-7; TRBD1 agrees at 8 bases. The germline CDR1 and CDR2 sequences are MNHNS and SASEGT. The CDR3 length is 15 residues. V lost 6 bases, J lost 0 bases, and 7 bases stayed unmatched. CDR3 sequence: CASRESGQGSYEQYF. CDR3 bases: TGTGCCAGCAGGGAGAGTGGACAGGGCTCCTACGAGCAGTACTTC.

This clonotype was detected only a few times. The rearrangement uses TRBV5-4 and TRBJ1-2, with a weak D call TRBD1 (5 bases). The CDR3 has 15 amino acids. Per germline, CDR1 SGHNT and CDR2 YYREEE (reference sequence). Between the trimmed V and J ends, which lost 0 bases and 2 bases, there was a span of 11 bases. Here the CDR3 reads CASSLGGLGNYGYTF. In nucleotides, the CDR3 is TGTGCCAGCAGCTTGGGGGGACTGGGGAACTATGGCTACACCTTC.

The table lists this clonotype with many counts. The chain uses TRBV28 and TRBJ1-2; D unresolved. The CDR3 extends over 13 amino acids. Trimming took 7 bases from V and 7 from J, leaving 16 bases between them. Germline V lookup: CDR1 MDHEN, CDR2 SYDVKM. DNA for the CDR3: TGTGCCAGCAATATGGGTCCTCAAGGTGGCTACACCTTC. The encoded protein is CASNMGPQGGYTF.

This clonotype has at least ten counts. The rearrangement joins TRBV11-2 to TRBJ2-2, with D uncertain. The CDR3 is 11 amino acids. CDR1 is SGHAT and CDR2 is FQNNGV in the germline V gene. The V end was cut by 1 base, the J end by 9 bases, with 3 bases between. CDR3 protein: CASSLVRELFF. CDR3 nucleotides: TGTGCCAGCAGCTTAGTGCGGGAGCTGTTTTTT.

This clonotype was recorded a few times. This chain links TRBV5-8 with TRBJ2-1; TRBD2 is a possible D gene (7 bases). Per the germline V gene, CDR1 is SGHTS and CDR2 is YDEGEE. The CDR3 has 16 residues. The germline V and J ends were trimmed by 3 bases and 6 bases, with 19 bases remaining between them. The CDR3 coding sequence is TGTGCCAGCAGCTGGGGGGGGTTCGAAGGGGGCAATGAGCAGTTCTTC. Amino acids: CASSWGGFEGGNEQFF. The whole variable domain, filled in from reference TRBV5-8 and TRBJ2-1, reads EAGVTQSPTHLIKTRGQQATLRCSPISGHTSVYWYQQALGLGLQFLLWYDEGEERNRGNFPPRFSGRQFPNYSSELNVNALELEDSALYLCASSWGGFEGGNEQFFGPGTRLTVL.

This clonotype came up many times. Here the CDR3 reads CASSFGQGNNSPLHF. DNA of the CDR3: TGTGCCAGCAGCTTTGGGCAGGGAAATAATTCACCCCTCCACTTT. This chain connects TRBV28 to TRBJ1-6, with a possible D match to TRBD1 (5 bases). V dropped 6 bases and J dropped 5 bases, with 14 bases sitting between them. Germline values: CDR1 MDHEN, CDR2 SYDVKM. The CDR3 is 15 residues long.

This clonotype was seen repeatedly, ten times or more. The J gene is TRBJ2-2, the V gene TRBV2, with D possibly called TRBD1 or TRBD2 (5 bases each). Germline assignment: CDR1 SNHLY and CDR2 FYNNEI. This CDR3 has 15 residues. Trimming pared 6 bases from V and 4 bases from J, leaving 15 bases between. The CDR3 DNA follows: TGTGCCAGCAGGGCTCGGGACGGCCCCACCGGGGAGCTGTTTTTT. Amino acids: CASRARDGPTGELFF.

This clonotype was picked up a small number of times. The chain uses TRBV14 and TRBJ1-2; D gene ambiguous. The V end was cut by 1 base, the J end by 2 bases, with 5 bases between. The CDR3 has 13 residues. Germline values: CDR1 SGHDN, CDR2 FVKESK. CDR3 coding DNA: TGTGCCAGCAGCCAAGCCGGGAACTATGGCTACACCTTC. Translating it yields CASSQAGNYGYTF.

The rearrangement joins TRBV25-1 to TRBJ1-4, with D uncertain. Germline lookup yields CDR1 MGHDK and CDR2 SYGVNS. The CDR3 is 15 residues long. Trimming left V 1 base short and J 6 bases short, with 12 bases between. CDR3 coding DNA: TGTGCCAGCAGTGAATTTATGGGGTTAGATGAAAAACTGTTTTTT. It encodes CASSEFMGLDEKLFF. The full variable domain, its missing parts supplied by reference TRBV25-1 and TRBJ1-4, is EADIYQTPRYLVIGTGKKITLECSQTMGHDKMYWYQQDPGMELHLIHYSYGVNSTEKGDLSSESTVSRIRTEHFPLTLESARPSHTSQYLCASSEFMGLDEKLFFGSGTQLSVL.

The genes are TRBV12-3 or TRBV12-4 and TRBJ2-5; D may be TRBD1 or TRBD2 (5 bases each). The CDR3 is made up of 13 amino acids. CDR3 DNA sequence: TGTGCTGGCAGTTGGGGACGGAAGGAGACCCAGTACTTC. Translated: CAGSWGRKETQYF.

Worth noting for this clonotype: Being one base from a much bigger clone, this may be a read error. The chain links TRBV12-3 or TRBV12-4 to TRBJ2-7; 8 bases match TRBD2. Trimming cost V 8 bases and J 4 bases; bases outside gene matches: 16. There are 16 residues in the CDR3. The CDR3 DNA reads TGTGCCAGCGCTGACCCCCCCGCCAGCGGGAGTTACGAGCAGTACTTC. Amino acid sequence: CASADPPASGSYEQYF.

In this sample, this clonotype turned up a few times. The rearrangement uses TRBV20-1 and TRBJ2-5, with D unclear. The ends were cut back, 8 bases at V and 5 bases at J, with 12 bases in the middle. CDR3 length: 11 amino acids. Germline lookup yields CDR1 DFQATT and CDR2 SNEGSKA (reference sequence). CDR3 in DNA: TGCAGTTCGCGGCTTTTGGAGACCCAGTACTTC. Translating gives CSSRLLETQYF.